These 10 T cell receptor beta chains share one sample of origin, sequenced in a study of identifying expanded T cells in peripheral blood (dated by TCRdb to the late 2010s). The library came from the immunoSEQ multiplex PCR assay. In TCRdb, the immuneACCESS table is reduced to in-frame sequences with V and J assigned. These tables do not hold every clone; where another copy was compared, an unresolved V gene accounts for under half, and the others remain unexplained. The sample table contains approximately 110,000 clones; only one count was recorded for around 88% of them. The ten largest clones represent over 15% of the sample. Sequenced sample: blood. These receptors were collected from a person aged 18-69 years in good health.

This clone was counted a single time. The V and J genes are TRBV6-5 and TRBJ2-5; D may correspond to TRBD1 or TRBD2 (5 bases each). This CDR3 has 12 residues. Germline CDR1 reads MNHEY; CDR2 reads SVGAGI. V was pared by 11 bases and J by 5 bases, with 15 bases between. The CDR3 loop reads CAGDPPPETQYF. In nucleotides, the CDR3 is TGTGCCGGGGACCCACCTCCGGAGACCCAGTACTTC.

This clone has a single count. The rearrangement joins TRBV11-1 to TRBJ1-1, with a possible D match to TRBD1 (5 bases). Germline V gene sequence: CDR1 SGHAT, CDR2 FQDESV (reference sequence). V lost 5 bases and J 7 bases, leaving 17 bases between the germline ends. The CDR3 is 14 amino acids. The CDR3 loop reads CASSQVQGSGEAFF. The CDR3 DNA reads TGTGCCAGCAGCCAAGTGCAGGGTTCCGGTGAAGCTTTCTTT. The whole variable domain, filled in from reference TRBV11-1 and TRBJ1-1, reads EAEVAQSPRYKITEKSQAVAFWCDPISGHATLYWYRQILGQGPELLVQFQDESVVDDSQLPKDRFSAERLKGVDSTLKIQPAELGDSAMYLCASSQVQGSGEAFFGQGTRLTVV.

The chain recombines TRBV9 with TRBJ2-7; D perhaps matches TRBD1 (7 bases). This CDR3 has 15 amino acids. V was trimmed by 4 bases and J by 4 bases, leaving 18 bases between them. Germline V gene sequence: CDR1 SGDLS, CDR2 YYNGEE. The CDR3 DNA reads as TGTGCCAGCAGCCTACGAGAGGGGGCGGGGTACGAGCAGTACTTC. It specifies CASSLREGAGYEQYF.

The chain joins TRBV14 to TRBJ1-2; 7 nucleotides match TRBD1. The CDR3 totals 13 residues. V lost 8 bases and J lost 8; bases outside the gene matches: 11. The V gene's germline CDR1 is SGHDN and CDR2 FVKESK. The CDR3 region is CASSFDRVGGYTF. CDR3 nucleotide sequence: TGTGCCAGCTCCTTCGACAGGGTCGGCGGCTACACCTTC.

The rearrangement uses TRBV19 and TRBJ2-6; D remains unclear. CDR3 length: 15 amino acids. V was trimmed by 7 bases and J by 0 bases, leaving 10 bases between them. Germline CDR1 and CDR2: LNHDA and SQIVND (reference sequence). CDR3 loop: CASTPVGSGANVLTF. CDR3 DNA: TGTGCCAGTACTCCGGTGGGCTCTGGGGCCAACGTCCTGACTTTC.

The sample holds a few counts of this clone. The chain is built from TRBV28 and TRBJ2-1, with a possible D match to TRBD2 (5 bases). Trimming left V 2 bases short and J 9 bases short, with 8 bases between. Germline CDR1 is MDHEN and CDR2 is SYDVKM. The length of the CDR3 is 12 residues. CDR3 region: CASSLAAGEQFF. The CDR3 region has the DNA TGTGCCAGCAGTTTAGCGGCGGGTGAGCAGTTCTTC.

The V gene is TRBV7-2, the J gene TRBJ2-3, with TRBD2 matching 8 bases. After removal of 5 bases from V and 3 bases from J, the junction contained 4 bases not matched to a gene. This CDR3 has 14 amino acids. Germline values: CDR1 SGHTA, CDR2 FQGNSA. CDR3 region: CASSISGKTDTQYF. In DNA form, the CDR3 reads TGTGCCAGCAGCATTAGCGGGAAGACAGATACGCAGTATTTT.

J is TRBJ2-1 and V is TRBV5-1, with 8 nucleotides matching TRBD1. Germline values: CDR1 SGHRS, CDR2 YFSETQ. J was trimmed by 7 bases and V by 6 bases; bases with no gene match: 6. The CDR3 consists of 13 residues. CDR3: CASIRTGSNEQFF. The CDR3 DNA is TGCGCCAGCATCCGGACAGGGTCGAATGAGCAGTTCTTC.

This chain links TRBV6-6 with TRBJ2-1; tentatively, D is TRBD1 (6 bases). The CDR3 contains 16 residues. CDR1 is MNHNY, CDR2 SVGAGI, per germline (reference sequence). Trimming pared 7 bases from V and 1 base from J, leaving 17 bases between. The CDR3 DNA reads TGTGCCAGCAATTTACAGGGATCACTATCCTACAATGAGCAGTTCTTC. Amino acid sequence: CASNLQGSLSYNEQFF.

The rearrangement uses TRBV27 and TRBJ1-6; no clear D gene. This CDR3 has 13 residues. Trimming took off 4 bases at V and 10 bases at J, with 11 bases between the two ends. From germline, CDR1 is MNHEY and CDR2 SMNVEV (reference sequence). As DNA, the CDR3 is TGTGCCAGCAGTTCCCCCGGGAGGTCACCCCTCCACTTT. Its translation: CASSSPGRSPLHF.